This T cell receptor (beta chain) derives from a study of OX40 agonist ivuxolimab in advanced cancers. About the study: Subjects had a mean age of about 65 years, with a range of 23 to 79; roughly 83% were male. General study points: Among patients with partial responses at 0.1-3.0 mg/kg, clonal expansion was among the lowest. On average, a greater number of expanded clones characterised CD8+ T cells relative to CD4+.

To note about this clone: As yet, its antigen is unknown.

Assay used: immunoSEQ multiplex PCR; TCRdb lists only in-frame clones, some missing. The data show more than 10,000 clones, around 70% seen once. V was trimmed by 0 bases and J by 0 bases, leaving 9 bases between them. Germline-derived CDR1 and CDR2 are PRHDT and FYEKMQ (reference sequence). This CDR3 comprises 16 residues. The TCR was taken from an adult with an advanced solid tumor such as melanoma, head and neck, liver or kidney cancer. Sequences were derived from CD4+ or CD8+ T cells sorted from blood, sampled in a trial of the OX40 agonist ivuxolimab. The gene calls are TRBV13 and TRBJ2-4; D is unclear. CDR3 region: CASSLGLDLAKNIQYF. CDR3 nucleotides: TGTGCCAGCAGCTTAGGACTGGATCTAGCCAAAAACATTCAGTACTTC. Together with reference TRBV13 and TRBJ2-4, the CDR3 gives the full variable domain: AAGVIQSPRHLIKEKRETATLKCYPIPRHDTVYWYQQGPGQDPQFLISFYEKMQSDKGSIPDRFSAQQFSDYHSELNMSSLELGDSALYFCASSLGLDLAKNIQYFGAGTRLSVL.